Listed below are T cell receptor beta chains from one sample, sequenced in a study of beta chain features in type 1 diabetes. This table comes from immunoSEQ multiplex PCR, and its TCRdb copy is limited to in-frame clones, with some not included. The data show roughly 260,000 clones, roughly 21% seen once. Specimen: naive CD4+ T cells from blood. These receptors were collected from a woman in her forties with type 1 diabetes. Each CDR3 is given with its conserved first and last residue. Fields, in order: clone size, V gene, D gene, J gene, CDR3 DNA, CDR3 protein. A D gene is named only where the DNA matches it firmly. Clone size is shown for a subset of rows, as once, few, many or a class of expanded clone.

size: few; V: TRBV29-1; D: NA; J: TRBJ1-1; DNA: TGCAGCGTGGAGGGGAGGTTGAACACTGAAGCTTTCTTT; CDR3: CSVEGRLNTEAFF
size: few; V: TRBV5-6; D: TRBD2; J: TRBJ2-1; DNA: TGTGCCAGCAGCGATAGTAGGCGGGGGGCCTATATAGACAATGAGCAGTTCTTC; CDR3: CASSDSRRGAYIDNEQFF
size: few; V: TRBV13; D: NA; J: TRBJ1-4; DNA: TGTGCCAGCAGCTTAGGTAGCCTGCGGACTAATGAAAAACTGTTTTTT; CDR3: CASSLGSLRTNEKLFF
size: few; V: TRBV9; D: NA; J: TRBJ1-1; DNA: TGTGCCAGCAGCGTAGCAGGGGAGAACACTGAAGCTTTCTTT; CDR3: CASSVAGENTEAFF
size: few; V: TRBV29-1; D: NA; J: TRBJ2-3; DNA: TGCAGCGTTTCCGAGAGGAGAGCGGCAGATACGCAGTATTTT; CDR3: CSVSERRAADTQYF
size: NA; V: TRBV4-2; D: NA; J: TRBJ2-1; DNA: TGTGCCAGCAGCCAAGACCTCGACAGGCATGGGGAGCAGTTCTTC; CDR3: CASSQDLDRHGEQFF
size: few; V: TRBV10-3; D: TRBD2; J: TRBJ2-5; DNA: TGTGCCATCAGGGAGGGACTAGCGGCACAAGAGACCCAGTACTTC; CDR3: CAIREGLAAQETQYF
size: NA; V: TRBV14; D: TRBD1; J: TRBJ1-4; DNA: TGTGCCAGCAGCCCCCGGACAGGACCCGAAAAACTGTTTTTT; CDR3: CASSPRTGPEKLFF
size: NA; V: TRBV28; D: NA; J: TRBJ1-2; DNA: TGTGCCAGCAGTTGGGAGATATATGGCTACACCTTC; CDR3: CASSWEIYGYTF
size: few; V: TRBV28; D: TRBD2; J: TRBJ2-2; DNA: TGTGCCAGCAGTGGTGGGACTATCACAGGGGAGCTGTTTTTT; CDR3: CASSGGTITGELFF
size: few; V: TRBV5-1; D: NA; J: TRBJ2-1; DNA: TGCGCCAGCAGTTTCTCGGCGGGCAATGAGCAGTTCTTC; CDR3: CASSFSAGNEQFF
size: few; V: TRBV5-1; D: NA; J: TRBJ2-3; DNA: TGCGCCAGCAGCTTGTCAGGACAGCCTGTTGATACGCAGTATTTT; CDR3: CASSLSGQPVDTQYF
size: NA; V: TRBV10-3; D: NA; J: TRBJ1-2; DNA: TGTGCCATCAGTGTCGCGAACTATGGCTACACCTTC; CDR3: CAISVANYGYTF
size: NA; V: TRBV9; D: TRBD1; J: TRBJ2-3; DNA: TGTGCCAGCAGCGTCCAAACAGGGGGCACAGATACGCAGTATTTT; CDR3: CASSVQTGGTDTQYF
size: once; V: TRBV28; D: TRBD1; J: TRBJ2-7; DNA: TGTGCCAGCAGTCCAGGGGGCCTGAGCTCCTACGAGCAGTACTTC; CDR3: CASSPGGLSSYEQYF
size: few; V: TRBV9; D: NA; J: TRBJ2-5; DNA: TGTGCCAGCAGCGGGACAGCTCTGGAGACCCAGTACTTC; CDR3: CASSGTALETQYF
size: few; V: TRBV4-1; D: TRBD2; J: TRBJ2-5; DNA: TGCGCCAGCAGCTATCGGGGGGGCGCGGAGACCCAGTACTTC; CDR3: CASSYRGGAETQYF
size: NA; V: TRBV9; D: NA; J: TRBJ2-3; DNA: TGTGCCAGCAGCGTAGGCAGTACAGATACGCAGTATTTT; CDR3: CASSVGSTDTQYF
size: few; V: TRBV7-9; D: NA; J: TRBJ2-7; DNA: TGTGCCAGCAGCTTAGACCCCAGGGTTCAGTACTTC; CDR3: CASSLDPRVQYF